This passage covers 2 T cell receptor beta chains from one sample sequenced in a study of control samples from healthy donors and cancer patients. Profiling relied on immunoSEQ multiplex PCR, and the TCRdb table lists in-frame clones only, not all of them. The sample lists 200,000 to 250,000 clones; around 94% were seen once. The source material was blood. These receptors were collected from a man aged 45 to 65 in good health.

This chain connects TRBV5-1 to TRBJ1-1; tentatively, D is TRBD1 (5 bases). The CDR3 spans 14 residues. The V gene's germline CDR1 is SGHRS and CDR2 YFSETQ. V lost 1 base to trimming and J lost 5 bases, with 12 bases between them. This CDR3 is CASSLYRGGTEAFF. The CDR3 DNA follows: TGCGCCAGCAGCTTGTATCGGGGGGGAACTGAAGCTTTCTTT.

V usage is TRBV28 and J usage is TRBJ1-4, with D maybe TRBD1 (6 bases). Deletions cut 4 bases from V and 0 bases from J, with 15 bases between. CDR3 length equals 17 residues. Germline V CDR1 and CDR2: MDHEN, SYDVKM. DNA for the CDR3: TGTGCCAGCAGTTCCCCTCCCGGGGGGCCAACTAATGAAAAACTGTTTTTT. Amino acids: CASSSPPGGPTNEKLFF. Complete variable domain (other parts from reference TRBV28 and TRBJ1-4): DVKVTQSSRYLVKRTGEKVFLECVQDMDHENMFWYRQDPGLGLRLIYFSYDVKMKEKGDIPEGYSVSREKKERFSLILESASTNQTSMYLCASSSPPGGPTNEKLFFGSGTQLSVL.